One and the same sample provided the 11 T cell receptor beta chains below, sequenced in a study of CD8 T cells in ankylosing spondylitis. TCRdb passed the 5' RACE reads through MiXCR, listing each CDR3 protein once. The table shows around 150,000 distinct CDR3 sequences, with 11% occurring only once. The sequenced sample consisted of blood, either unsorted or a sorted T cell fraction (not recorded which). These TCRs come from a male donor with ankylosing spondylitis or in good health (not recorded which).

The chain is built from TRBV7-9 and TRBJ2-7, with TRBD2 matching over 10 bases. Per germline, CDR1 SEHNR and CDR2 FQNEAQ (reference sequence). The CDR3 contains 16 residues. The V and J ends lost 1 base and 4 bases, in that order; junction bases with no gene match: 7. The CDR3, as DNA: TGTGCCAGCAGCTTAGTGGGGCCTAGCGGGAGTTACGAGCAGTACTTC. This encodes CASSLVGPSGSYEQYF.

The table lists this clonotype with many counts. The chain joins TRBV12-3 or TRBV12-4 to TRBJ1-2; D gene ambiguous. The CDR3 has 12 amino acids. With 4 bases removed from V and 4 bases from J, the gap between germline ends came to 7 bases. The CDR3 reads CASSSGGYGYTF. In DNA form, the CDR3 reads TGTGCCAGCAGTTCCGGTGGCTATGGCTACACCTTC.

There are a few counts of this clonotype. The chain links TRBV12-3 or TRBV12-4 to TRBJ2-3, with 11 bases lining up with TRBD2. Trimming removed 6 bases from V and 2 bases from J; junction bases left unmatched: 4. The CDR3 consists of 15 residues. The chain's CDR3 is CASSPGLAATDTQYF. Written as DNA, the CDR3 is TGTGCCAGCAGCCCGGGACTAGCGGCCACAGATACGCAGTATTTT.

This clonotype was observed at least ten times. The chain recombines TRBV11-2 with TRBJ2-7, with D possibly being TRBD1 (5 bases). CDR1 is SGHAT, CDR2 FQNNGV, per germline. The ends were cut back, 5 bases at V and 0 bases at J, with 17 bases in the middle. The CDR3 consists of 16 residues. CDR3 sequence reads: CASSPVRQLSSYEQYF. In DNA form, the CDR3 reads TGTGCCAGCAGCCCGGTTCGACAGCTGAGCTCCTACGAGCAGTACTTC.

This sequence joins TRBV6-5 and TRBJ1-5, with D unclear. The CDR3 runs to 16 residues. Germline-derived CDR1 and CDR2 are MNHEY and SVGAGI. The V and J ends lost 2 bases and 1 base respectively, with 12 bases between them. CDR3 nucleotide sequence: TGTGCCAGCAGTTACGGAGGGTCTGGAAGCAATCAGCCCCAGCATTTT. Residues: CASSYGGSGSNQPQHF.

This clonotype was counted many times. The chain employs TRBV29-1 and TRBJ2-3, with a weak D call TRBD2 (6 bases). The V end lost 4 bases, the J end lost 0 bases, and 23 bases lay between the germline ends. From germline, CDR1 is SQVTM and CDR2 ANQGSEA. The CDR3 has 18 amino acids. CDR3 DNA: TGCAGCGTTGGAGGAGCTAGGGTTGGGGGGACTAGCACAGATACGCAGTATTTT. This gives the protein CSVGGARVGGTSTDTQYF.

This clonotype was found many times. The V gene is TRBV5-1, the J gene TRBJ2-7, with D unclear. Germline loops: CDR1 SGHRS, CDR2 YFSETQ. This CDR3 has 15 amino acids. Trimming cost V 0 bases and J 1 base, with 11 bases left between them. The CDR3: CASSLVGTPSYEQYF. As DNA, the CDR3 is TGCGCCAGCAGCTTGGTGGGTACACCGTCCTACGAGCAGTACTTC.

This clonotype has a handful of counts. The chain has TRBV6-2 or TRBV6-3 and TRBJ2-1, with D possibly called TRBD1 or TRBD2 (5 bases each). The germline gives CDR1 MNHEY, CDR2 SVGEGT. Trimming shortened V by 7 bases and J by 9 bases, and 22 bases separated the two germline ends. The CDR3 is 15 amino acids. CDR3 nucleotide sequence: TGTGCCAGCACACCTACCAGCGACCGGGGACCTGAGCAGTTCTTC. Its translation: CASTPTSDRGPEQFF.

This clonotype has a count of ten or more. J is TRBJ1-1 and V is TRBV28; unclear D gene. The CDR3 length is 11 residues. V was trimmed by 6 bases and J by 1 base, leaving 3 bases between them. Per germline, CDR1 MDHEN and CDR2 SYDVKM. The CDR3: CASRSNTEAFF. The CDR3 nucleotides read TGTGCCAGCAGGTCGAACACTGAAGCTTTCTTT.

This clonotype was detected only a few times. V gene TRBV6-1 combines with J gene TRBJ1-1; D unclear. In germline, CDR1 is MNHNS, CDR2 SASEGT. The CDR3 sequence is 17 residues long. The V and J ends lost 2 bases and 0 bases respectively, with 16 bases between them. The CDR3 nucleotides are TGTGCCAGCAGTGAAATCCCTGGTGGGCAAATGAACACTGAAGCTTTCTTT. It codes for CASSEIPGGQMNTEAFF.

CDR3 coding DNA: TGTGCCAGCAGCCGCCCTCTAGGAAATGAAGCTTTCTTT. Translation: CASSRPLGNEAFF. This sequence joins TRBV7-2 and TRBJ1-1; D is uncertain. CDR3 length equals 13 residues. Trimming took off 5 bases at V and 7 bases at J, with 14 bases between the two ends. In germline, CDR1 is SGHTA, CDR2 FQGNSA.